The source of this TCR beta chain is a study of blood T cell repertoires in COVID-19. Whole-study context: Sites across the United States, Italy and Spain contributed samples from acute and convalescent COVID-19. PBMCs, B-cell-depleted T cells, or T cells provided the cDNA or gDNA that made up the material.

The study recruited people aged roughly 18 to 95 years across some 23 US areas. Participants had their cohort set by participant-reported clinical history. Trimming cost V 6 bases and J 4 bases, with 18 bases left between them. Per the germline V gene, CDR1 is LNHDA and CDR2 is SQIVND (reference sequence). This CDR3 contains 16 residues. Sequencing used immunoSEQ multiplex PCR; TCRdb keeps in-frame clones, though not all of them. In the table there are 250,000 to 350,000 clones, around 89% of which are singletons. The sequenced material came from PBMCs or T cells enriched from blood (not recorded which). The J gene is TRBJ1-4, the V gene TRBV19, with unresolved D. The origin of this receptor is a woman younger than 35 with acute COVID-19. CDR3 in DNA: TGTGCCAGTAGGACGGAGTACCCGGCGATTAATGAAAAACTGTTTTTT. This codes for CASRTEYPAINEKLFF.